This passage covers 5 T cell receptor beta chains from one sample sequenced in a study of glioma-infiltrating T cells after dendritic cell vaccination. The table came from immunoSEQ multiplex PCR; TCRdb's copy has only in-frame clones and leaves some out. The sample yields 93,000 or so clones, about 80% seen once. Sequenced here: blood, sampled before dendritic cell vaccination. The receptor set was obtained from a human donor with glioblastoma.

The chain employs TRBV27 and TRBJ1-1, with D perhaps matching TRBD1 (6 bases). The V gene lost 5 bases and the J gene lost 0 bases, with 10 bases spanning the gap. Germline CDR1 MNHEY, CDR2 SMNVEV (reference sequence). CDR3 length equals 14 residues. The CDR3 region is CASSNRDMNTEAFF. The CDR3 nucleotides are TGTGCCAGCAGTAACAGGGATATGAACACTGAAGCTTTCTTT.

Regarding this clone: One junction end disagrees with the germline gene, perhaps due to a read error. The chain combines TRBV7-7 with TRBJ1-4; D gene uncertain. Germline V gene sequence: CDR1 SSHAT, CDR2 FNYEAQ (reference sequence). The CDR3 runs 13 residues. The DNA of the CDR3 is TGTGCTAGCAGCTTAGTGTACGGGGAAAAACTGTTTTTT. Translation gives CASSLVYGEKLFF.

V usage is TRBV19 and J usage is TRBJ1-1; D is perhaps TRBD1 (5 bases). The CDR3 totals 12 residues. V gave up 5 bases and J gave up 11 bases, with 15 bases separating them. Germline V lookup: CDR1 LNHDA, CDR2 SQIVND (reference sequence). CDR3 region: CASSARSDIAFF. The CDR3 nucleotides read TGTGCCAGTAGTGCACGCTCGGACATCGCTTTCTTT.

The rearrangement uses TRBV10-2 and TRBJ1-6, with D possibly matching TRBD1 (6 bases). The V gene's germline CDR1 is WSHSY and CDR2 SAAADI. The CDR3 loop spans 11 amino acids. The CDR3 DNA reads as TGCCCTCCAACCAGGGGATCACCCCTCCACTTT. It encodes CPPTRGSPLHF.

The chain carries TRBV6-6 and TRBJ2-7, with 10 bases identical to TRBD1. J gave up 5 bases and V 5 bases, and 12 bases lay outside the gene matches. This CDR3 is built from 16 residues. Germline CDR1 is MNHNY and CDR2 is SVGAGI (reference sequence). The CDR3 DNA is TGTGCCAGCAGTCCCCGGACAGGGGGTCTAATCGACGAGCAGTACTTC. This gives the protein CASSPRTGGLIDEQYF.